One sample yielded the 20 T cell receptor beta chains listed below, sequenced in a study of T cells in Graves' hyperthyroidism and ophthalmopathy. Researchers amplified the TCR beta CDR3 regions from RNA transcripts. Initially, a first-round RT-PCR of the TCR CDR3 employed the HTBI primer set. TCRdb re-analysed the multiplex PCR reads in MiXCR, keeping a single row per CDR3 protein. Of hundreds of thousands of distinct CDR3 sequences in the sample, nearly 45% were seen once. Specimen: peripheral blood or thyroid tissue (not recorded which). Receptors originate from an adult man with Graves' disease, either hyperthyroidism or ophthalmopathy (not recorded which).

This clonotype turned up a few times. This chain uses TRBV6-4 with TRBJ1-6; 7 bases line up with TRBD1. CDR3 size: 15 residues. Germline CDR1 and CDR2: MRHNA and SNTAGT. The junction had 5 bases not matched to a gene; V was cut back by 3 bases and J by 6 bases. This CDR3 reads CASSERDSRNSPLHF. The CDR3, as DNA: TGTGCCAGCAGTGAACGGGACAGCCGTAATTCACCCCTCCACTTT.

This clonotype was found a few times. The rearrangement uses TRBV2 and TRBJ2-7; 8 positions match TRBD2. J gave up 2 bases and V 3 bases, and 6 bases lay outside the gene matches. Germline V gene lookup returns CDR1 SNHLY and CDR2 FYNNEI. The CDR3 is 15 residues long. CDR3 residues: CASSEGSGGPYEQYF. The CDR3 bases are TGTGCCAGCAGTGAGGGAAGCGGGGGCCCCTACGAGCAGTACTTC.

The chain couples TRBV7-9 to TRBJ1-4; 8 nucleotides line up with TRBD1. V was pared by 5 bases and J by 2 bases, with 10 bases of the junction left unmatched. Germline V gene sequence: CDR1 SEHNR, CDR2 FQNEAQ (reference sequence). The CDR3 is made up of 17 amino acids. The CDR3 DNA follows: TGTGCCAGCAGCGCGACAGGGGAGACTCCGACTAATGAAAAACTGTTTTTT. Protein product: CASSATGETPTNEKLFF. The full variable domain, with the rest looked up from reference TRBV7-9 and TRBJ1-4, is DTGVSQNPRHKITKRGQNVTFRCDPISEHNRLYWYRQTLGQGPEFLTYFQNEAQLEKSRLLSDRFSAERPKGSFSTLEIQRTEQGDSAMYLCASSATGETPTNEKLFFGSGTQLSVL.

The V call is TRBV29-1, the J call TRBJ1-2; no clear D. CDR1 is SQVTM, CDR2 ANQGSEA, per germline. V was trimmed by 1 base and J by 4 bases, leaving 10 bases between them. The CDR3 is 13 amino acids. CDR3 DNA sequence: TGCAGCGTTGAAGGGGGTGAAACCTATGGCTACACCTTC. As protein: CSVEGGETYGYTF.

The genes are TRBV7-2 and TRBJ2-7; possibly TRBD1 or TRBD2 for D (6 bases each). The CDR3 covers 14 residues. V lost 10 bases, J lost 0 bases, and 16 bases lay in between. Germline values: CDR1 SGHTA, CDR2 FQGNSA. The DNA of the CDR3 is TGTGCCATCAGGGGACCGGGACTCTCCTACGAGCAGTACTTC. It is translated as CAIRGPGLSYEQYF.

This rearrangement joins TRBV6-1 to TRBJ2-5; perhaps TRBD1 as D (6 bases). Trimming cost V 6 bases and J 2 bases, with 13 bases left between them. The V gene's germline CDR1 is MNHNS and CDR2 SASEGT. This CDR3 has 14 amino acids. CDR3 coding DNA: TGTGCCAGCAGCACTCCTGGACAGCAAGAGACCCAGTACTTC. Translating it yields CASSTPGQQETQYF.

As regards this clonotype: Its ends do not fully match the called genes, so a read error is possible. The chain has TRBV7-9 and TRBJ1-3, with D perhaps TRBD1 (5 bases). Germline assignment: CDR1 SEHNR and CDR2 FQNEAQ (reference sequence). CDR3 length: 10 amino acids. The CDR3: CASSRTGTPF. CDR3 DNA: TGTGCCAGCAGCCGAACCGGGACTCCCTTC.

This chain uses TRBV2 with TRBJ1-4; D uncertain. Per the germline V gene, CDR1 is SNHLY and CDR2 is FYNNEI. The germline V and J ends were trimmed by 7 bases and 2 bases, with 11 bases remaining between them. The CDR3 is 14 residues long. CDR3 region: CASTNGRTNEKLFF. The CDR3 bases are TGTGCCAGCACCAACGGGAGGACTAATGAAAAACTGTTTTTT.

Comments on this clonotype: This may arise from a read error, as a much more abundant clone is one base away. The genes are TRBV9 and TRBJ1-3; the D gene is possibly TRBD1 (6 bases). The CDR3 has 14 amino acids. Germline loops: CDR1 SGDLS, CDR2 YYNGEE. The DNA for the CDR3 is TGTGCCAGCAGCGAGACAGGACCTGGAGACACCATATATTTT. Protein sequence: CASSETGPGDTIYF.

Concerning this clonotype itself: An end of the junction differs from the germline gene, which may be a read error. The chain is built from TRBV5-4 and TRBJ2-7; no clear D gene. The CDR3 consists of 14 residues. Germline V gives CDR1 SGHNT, CDR2 YYREEE (reference sequence). The DNA of the CDR3 is TGCGCCAGCAGCTTGGCCCTACAGACGGGCGAGCAGTACTTC. Protein sequence: CASSLALQTGEQYF.

The chain carries TRBV5-1 and TRBJ1-1, with TRBD1 identical over 10 bases. Per germline, CDR1 SGHRS and CDR2 YFSETQ. This CDR3 region has 13 residues. The junction had 3 bases not matched to a gene; V was cut back by 6 bases and J by 4 bases. The CDR3, as DNA: TGCGCCAGCACCAGGACAGGGGGCACTGAAGCTTTCTTT. It yields the protein CASTRTGGTEAFF. Full variable domain (remainder filled in from reference TRBV5-1 and TRBJ1-1): KAGVTQTPRYLIKTRGQQVTLSCSPISGHRSVSWYQQTPGQGLQFLFEYFSETQRNKGNFPGRFSGRQFSNSRSEMNVSTLELGDSALYLCASTRTGGTEAFFGQGTRLTVV.

This clonotype was recorded many times. The rearrangement joins TRBV7-8 to TRBJ1-5; D is ambiguous. V shed 4 bases and J shed 0 bases, with 7 bases lying between them. The CDR3 is 14 residues long. Germline loops: CDR1 SGHVS, CDR2 FQNEAQ. CDR3 sequence (DNA): TGTGCCAGCAGCTGGGATCATAGCAATCAGCCCCAGCATTTT. This encodes CASSWDHSNQPQHF.

This rearrangement joins TRBV5-4 to TRBJ1-2, with D hard to call. V lost 3 bases to trimming and J lost 2 bases, with 11 bases between them. The germline V gene has CDR1 SGHNT and CDR2 YYREEE (reference sequence). The CDR3 is 14 residues long. The CDR3 coding sequence is TGTGCCAGCAGCTCGGGCAGAATAAACTATGGCTACACCTTC. Translated: CASSSGRINYGYTF.

This clonotype has a handful of counts. V and J are TRBV7-2 and TRBJ2-5; D gene ambiguous. Germline V gene sequence: CDR1 SGHTA, CDR2 FQGNSA. The CDR3 contains 13 residues. V lost 0 bases to trimming and J lost 9 bases, with 11 bases between them. CDR3 sequence (DNA): TGTGCCAGCAGCTTAGCGGGAAATCAGCCCCAGTACTTC. Its translation is CASSLAGNQPQYF.

Concerning this clonotype: One junction end disagrees with the germline gene, perhaps due to a read error. This sequence joins TRBV12-3 or TRBV12-4 and TRBJ1-5; D ambiguous. This CDR3 has 14 residues. The CDR3 DNA reads as TGTGTCAGCAGTTTGGGTACAGTGGGTCAGCCCCAGCATTTT. Its translation is CVSSLGTVGQPQHF.

This clonotype is a singleton in its sample. The chain's CDR3 is CSVDGRNTIYF. CDR3 nucleotides: TGCAGCGTTGATGGACGGAACACCATATATTTT. This sequence joins TRBV29-1 and TRBJ1-3, with D unclear. The CDR3 has 11 residues. V was clipped by 3 bases and J by 7 bases, with 7 bases between them. CDR1 SQVTM and CDR2 ANQGSEA come from the germline V gene.

The table lists this clonotype with a few counts. The chain joins TRBV12-3 or TRBV12-4 to TRBJ1-1; D is possibly TRBD1 (5 bases). The CDR3 runs 13 residues. V lost 8 bases to trimming and J lost 2 bases, with 12 bases between them. In DNA, the CDR3 is TGTGCCAGCGGCTCAGGGCGTAACACTGAAGCTTTCTTT. Translating it yields CASGSGRNTEAFF.

This clonotype appeared a few times. J is TRBJ1-1 and V is TRBV5-8; 7 bases line up with TRBD1. Looked up from germline, CDR1 is SGHTS and CDR2 is YDEGEE. The CDR3 is 13 amino acids. The J segment lost 6 bases and the V segment lost 6 bases, leaving 8 bases of the junction unmatched. The DNA for the CDR3 is TGTGCCAGCATTAAGGGGGCGATGGCTGAAGCTTTCTTT. Its translation: CASIKGAMAEAFF.

In this sample, this clonotype turned up a few times. This sequence joins TRBV5-1 and TRBJ1-1; D is possibly TRBD1 (5 bases). Germline V CDR1 and CDR2: SGHRS, YFSETQ. CDR3 length equals 16 residues. V was shortened by 0 bases and J by 5 bases, with 17 bases between the two germline ends. The CDR3 DNA reads as TGCGCCAGCAGCTTGGTAGGCCGTGGCAGGGTAACTGAAGCTTTCTTT. Translated: CASSLVGRGRVTEAFF. The full variable domain, its missing parts supplied by reference TRBV5-1 and TRBJ1-1, is KAGVTQTPRYLIKTRGQQVTLSCSPISGHRSVSWYQQTPGQGLQFLFEYFSETQRNKGNFPGRFSGRQFSNSRSEMNVSTLELGDSALYLCASSLVGRGRVTEAFFGQGTRLTVV.

The V and J genes are TRBV15 and TRBJ2-5; tentatively, D is TRBD2 (5 bases). The V end was cut by 0 bases, the J end by 10 bases, with 21 bases between. CDR1 and CDR2 from the germline V gene are LNHNV and YYDKDF (reference sequence). This CDR3 spans 16 amino acids. CDR3 nucleotides: TGTGCCACCAGCAGAGAAAGGGAGTCTAATTCACCCCTCCAGTACTTC. Its translation: CATSRERESNSPLQYF. The variable domain in full, with the rest retrieved from reference TRBV15 and TRBJ2-5, is DAMVIQNPRYQVTQFGKPVTLSCSQTLNHNVMYWYQQKSSQAPKLLFHYYDKDFNNEADTPDNFQSRRPNTSFCFLDIRSPGLGDTAMYLCATSRERESNSPLQYFGPGTRLLVL.